The rows below give T cell receptor beta chains drawn from one sample of a study of blood T cell repertoires in COVID-19. Using immunoSEQ multiplex PCR, the repertoire was profiled, and TCRdb retains in-frame clones only, with some absent. The sample includes about 220,000 clones, around 82% of them seen just once. The specimen was peripheral blood. The receptors were gathered from a woman aged 55-69 years with acute or convalescent COVID-19. The CDR3 runs from the conserved cysteine through the conserved F or W. Fields, in order: V gene, J gene, D gene, clone size, CDR3 DNA, CDR3 protein. D genes are given only for firm matches. Expanded clones are given a class, and other clones once, few, many or no size at all.

>TRBV29-1|TRBJ1-1|.|.
TGCAGCGCCTACCGGGGGGACACCAGAGAAGCTTTCTTT
CSAYRGDTREAFF
>TRBV13|TRBJ2-1|TRBD2|.
TGTGCCAGCAGTTCTATGACTAGCGGGGGACCCCTTTCCTACAATGAGCAGTTCTTC
CASSSMTSGGPLSYNEQFF
>TRBV11-2|TRBJ1-6|TRBD1|.
TGTGCCAGCAGCTACTACAGGGGAGAAGTAAATTCACCCCTCCACTTT
CASSYYRGEVNSPLHF
>TRBV2|TRBJ1-1|.|.
TGTGCCAGCAGTGGGCAACGGAACACTGAAGCTTTCTTT
CASSGQRNTEAFF
>TRBV6-2/TRBV6-3|TRBJ1-2|.|.
TGTGCCAGCAGTTACACAGACTATGGCTACACCTTC
CASSYTDYGYTF
>TRBV9|TRBJ1-1|TRBD1|.
TGTGCCAGCAGCGCTTGGGCTACAGGGGGGTGCACTGAAGCTTTCTTT
CASSAWATGGCTEAFF
>TRBV19|TRBJ1-2|TRBD1|.
TGTGCCAGTAGTGGTTTAGGGACAGGAGAAACTAACTATGGCTACACCTTC
CASSGLGTGETNYGYTF
>TRBV11-2|TRBJ2-6|TRBD1|.
TGTGCCAGCAGCTCATCCCGGGACAGGGGGTCTGGGGCCAACGTCCTGACTTTC
CASSSSRDRGSGANVLTF
>TRBV7-3|TRBJ2-3|TRBD1|.
TGTGCCAGCAGCTTGGGGACAGGGTATTCTGCAGATACGCAGTATTTT
CASSLGTGYSADTQYF
>TRBV5-1|TRBJ2-3|TRBD2|once
TGCGCCAGCAGCTTGGTGTTGTCTAGCGGTCGAAGCACAGATACGCAGTATTTT
CASSLVLSSGRSTDTQYF
>TRBV7-9|TRBJ1-6|TRBD1|.
TGTGCCAGCACGGATGACAGGGGGCAGATGTTTAACTCACCCCTCCACTTT
CASTDDRGQMFNSPLHF
>TRBV2|TRBJ2-5|.|.
TGTGCCAGCAGAGACACCCAAGAGACCCAGTACTTC
CASRDTQETQYF
>TRBV6-1|TRBJ1-2|TRBD1|once
TGTGCCAGCAGTGAATATGTACAGGGGGATCGTGGCTACACCTTC
CASSEYVQGDRGYTF
>TRBV27|TRBJ1-1|.|.
TGTGCCAGCAGTTTATCAGGGGTCGGCACTGAAGCTTTCTTT
CASSLSGVGTEAFF
>TRBV30|TRBJ1-2|TRBD1|few
TGTGCCTGGCACCGGGACAGGGTTGTTAGCTCCTATGGCTACACCTTC
CAWHRDRVVSSYGYTF
>TRBV6-5|TRBJ2-1|.|.
TGTGCCAGCAGTTACATGCGGGGAGAGCAGTTCTTC
CASSYMRGEQFF
>TRBV30|TRBJ2-6|TRBD1|.
TGTGCCTGGGTTAACAGGGGCTCTGGGGCCAACGTCCTGACTTTC
CAWVNRGSGANVLTF
>TRBV2|TRBJ2-5|TRBD2|.
TGTGCCAGCAGTGGCCTTAGCGGGGGGACGTGGGAGACCCAGTACTTC
CASSGLSGGTWETQYF
>TRBV5-6|TRBJ2-7|.|few
TGTGCCAGCAGGCCCCGGGGGATGGGGGACTACGAGCAGTACTTC
CASRPRGMGDYEQYF
>TRBV19|TRBJ1-1|.|.
TGTGCCAGTAGTATTAATTTGAACACTGAAGCTTTCTTT
CASSINLNTEAFF
>TRBV4-2|TRBJ1-2|.|.
TGTGCCAGCAGCCAAGATTTGGGGGCGAACTATGGCTACACCTTC
CASSQDLGANYGYTF
>TRBV12-5|TRBJ2-5|TRBD2|.
TGTGCTAGTGGTTGGACTAGCGGGGGCAAGGAGACCCAGTACTTC
CASGWTSGGKETQYF
>TRBV30|TRBJ1-1|TRBD1|.
TGTGCCTGGACGGGACAGTCGAACACTGAAGCTTTCTTT
CAWTGQSNTEAFF
>TRBV28|TRBJ1-6|.|.
TGTGCCAGCAGTTTATCTGGGCGAACTTCACCCCTCCACTTT
CASSLSGRTSPLHF
>TRBV7-9|TRBJ1-1|TRBD1|once
TGTGCCAGCAGGGGACAGGTGAACACTGAAGCTTTCTTT
CASRGQVNTEAFF
>TRBV6-2/TRBV6-3|TRBJ1-5|.|.
TGTGCCAGCAGTTACTCAGGGGCTGAGCCCCAGCATTTT
CASSYSGAEPQHF
>TRBV14|TRBJ1-1|.|once
TGTGCCAGCAGCCATGGGTTGGGAGGGACTGAAGCTTTCTTT
CASSHGLGGTEAFF
>TRBV28|TRBJ1-2|.|.
TGTGCCAGCAGTCAGGGTCCTTATGGCTACACCTTC
CASSQGPYGYTF
>TRBV5-1|TRBJ2-2|.|.
TGCGCCAGCAGGGGGGGAAGTCAGTCGAACACCGGGGAGCTGTTTTTT
CASRGGSQSNTGELFF
>TRBV21-1|TRBJ1-3|.|.
TGTGCCAGCAGCAAGAGGGCAGGACAGGACTCTGGAAACACCATATATTTT
CASSKRAGQDSGNTIYF
>TRBV7-9|TRBJ1-4|.|.
TGTGCCAGCAGCTTTAGAAGGGGAGAAAAACTGTTTTTT
CASSFRRGEKLFF
>TRBV5-4|TRBJ2-2|.|.
TGTGCCAGCAGCTCTGGACAGTGGGTCGGGGAGCTGTTTTTT
CASSSGQWVGELFF
>TRBV9|TRBJ2-7|.|few
TGTGCCAGCAGTCGGGGGGCTACCTACGAGCAGTACTTC
CASSRGATYEQYF
>TRBV25-1|TRBJ1-3|.|.
TGTGCCAGCAGTGAATCAGGGAATCGAAACACCATATATTTT
CASSESGNRNTIYF
>TRBV6-5|TRBJ2-5|.|.
TGTGCCAGTCAGATACTAGGGACCCAGTACTTC
CASQILGTQYF
>TRBV5-1|TRBJ2-7|TRBD2|.
TGCGCCAGCAGCTTGGGAGGCGCGGGGGGGACCGAGCAGTACTTC
CASSLGGAGGTEQYF
>TRBV19|TRBJ2-5|.|.
TGTGCCAGTAGTATCGTTCAGCAAGAGACCCAGTACTTC
CASSIVQQETQYF
>TRBV2|TRBJ1-2|.|.
TGTGCCAGCAGTGAAGGGACAGTCAACTATGGCTACACCTTC
CASSEGTVNYGYTF
>TRBV6-2/TRBV6-3|TRBJ1-2|.|.
TGTGCCAGCAGTTACTCGGGACCCCTCGGGAGTGGCTACACCTTC
CASSYSGPLGSGYTF